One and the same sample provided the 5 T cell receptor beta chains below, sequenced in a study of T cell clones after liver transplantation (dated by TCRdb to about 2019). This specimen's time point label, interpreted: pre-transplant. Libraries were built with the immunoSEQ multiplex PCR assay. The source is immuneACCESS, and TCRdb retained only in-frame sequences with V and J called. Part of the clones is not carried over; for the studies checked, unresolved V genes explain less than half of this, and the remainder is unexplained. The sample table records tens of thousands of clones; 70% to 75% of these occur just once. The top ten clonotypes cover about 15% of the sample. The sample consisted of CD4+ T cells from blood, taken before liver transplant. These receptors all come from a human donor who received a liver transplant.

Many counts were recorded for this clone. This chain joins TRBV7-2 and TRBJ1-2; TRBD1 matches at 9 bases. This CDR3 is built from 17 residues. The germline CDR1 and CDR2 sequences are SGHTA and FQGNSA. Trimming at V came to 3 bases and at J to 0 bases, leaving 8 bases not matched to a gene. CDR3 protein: CASSLGQGGGSNYGYTF. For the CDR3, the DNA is TGTGCCAGCAGCTTGGGACAGGGTGGGGGATCTAACTATGGCTACACCTTC.

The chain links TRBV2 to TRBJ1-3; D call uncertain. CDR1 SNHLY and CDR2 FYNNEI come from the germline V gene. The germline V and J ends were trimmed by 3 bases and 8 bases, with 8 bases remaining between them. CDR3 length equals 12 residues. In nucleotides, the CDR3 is TGTGCCAGCAGTGAGGTCGCGGACACCATATATTTT. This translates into CASSEVADTIYF.

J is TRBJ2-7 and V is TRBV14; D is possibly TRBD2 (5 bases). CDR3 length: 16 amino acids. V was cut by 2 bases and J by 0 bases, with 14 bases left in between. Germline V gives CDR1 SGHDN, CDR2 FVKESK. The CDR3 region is CASSQFASLSSYEQYF. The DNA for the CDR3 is TGTGCCAGCAGCCAATTCGCTAGCTTGAGCTCCTACGAGCAGTACTTC.

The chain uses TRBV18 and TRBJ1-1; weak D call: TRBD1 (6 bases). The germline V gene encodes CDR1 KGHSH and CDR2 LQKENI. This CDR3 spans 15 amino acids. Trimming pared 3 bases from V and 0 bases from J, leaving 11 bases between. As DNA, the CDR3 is TGTGCCAGCTCACCGCGGCAGGGGATGAACACTGAAGCTTTCTTT. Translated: CASSPRQGMNTEAFF. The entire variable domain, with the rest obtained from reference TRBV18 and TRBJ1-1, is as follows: NAGVMQNPRHLVRRRGQEARLRCSPMKGHSHVYWYRQLPEEGLKFMVYLQKENIIDESGMPKERFSAEFPKEGPSILRIQQVVRGDSAAYFCASSPRQGMNTEAFFGQGTRLTVV.

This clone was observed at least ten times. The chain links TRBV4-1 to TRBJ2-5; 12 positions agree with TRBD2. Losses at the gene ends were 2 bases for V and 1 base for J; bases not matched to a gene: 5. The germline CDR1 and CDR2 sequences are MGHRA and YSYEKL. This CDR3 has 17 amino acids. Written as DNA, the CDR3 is TGCGCCAGCAGCCAACAAGGACTAGCGGGATTCCAAGAGACCCAGTACTTC. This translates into CASSQQGLAGFQETQYF.